The source of this TCR beta chain is a study of T cells in Graves' hyperthyroidism and ophthalmopathy. Amplification of TCR beta CDR3 regions was performed using RNA transcripts as template. HTBI primers were the set used in a first-round RT-PCR of the TCR CDR3. TCRdb re-analysed the multiplex PCR reads in MiXCR, keeping a single row per CDR3 protein. This table has about half a million distinct CDR3 sequences, around 22% appearing once. This clonotype was recorded a few times. Material: blood. This receptor was taken from a woman aged 25 to 45 with Graves' ophthalmopathy.

CDR3: CASSFSPSSYNEQFF. CDR3 DNA: TGTGCCAGCAGCTTTTCCCCATCCTCCTACAATGAGCAGTTCTTC. The V call is TRBV5-6, the J call TRBJ2-1; no clear D. V dropped 2 bases and J dropped 0 bases, with 9 bases sitting between them. Per the germline V gene, CDR1 is SGHDT and CDR2 is YYEEEE. The CDR3 sequence is 15 residues long.